A single sample gave rise to the 6 T cell receptor beta chains below, sequenced in a study of cytomegalovirus exposure and HLA in healthy donors. The data were produced by immunoSEQ multiplex PCR, yet TCRdb's version contains in-frame clones alone and is incomplete. The table has approximately 300,000 clones, 87% seen once. The sequenced material came from PBMCs. All receptors derive from a woman aged 25 to 45 in good health and CMV-seropositive.

The rearrangement joins TRBV5-1 to TRBJ2-5; 11 bases are a match to TRBD2. Trimming cost V 4 bases and J 3 bases; bases outside gene matches: 5. This CDR3 comprises 15 residues. Germline CDR1 and CDR2: SGHRS and YFSETQ. Here the CDR3 reads CASSPSGGTEETQYF. The CDR3 DNA is TGCGCCAGCAGCCCTAGCGGGGGGACCGAAGAGACCCAGTACTTC.

The chain carries TRBV7-9 and TRBJ2-7; 8 bases align to TRBD2. The germline CDR1 and CDR2 sequences are SEHNR and FQNEAQ (reference sequence). This CDR3 region has 16 residues. Trimming took 0 bases from V and 2 from J; bases not matched to a gene: 6. This CDR3 is CASSLAAGGVTYEQYF. CDR3 DNA: TGTGCCAGCAGCTTAGCGGCGGGGGGCGTAACCTACGAGCAGTACTTC.

This clone was detected a few times. The rearrangement uses TRBV28 and TRBJ1-4; D call uncertain. CDR3 length: 16 amino acids. V dropped 5 bases and J dropped 8 bases, with 21 bases sitting between them. Per the germline V gene, CDR1 is MDHEN and CDR2 is SYDVKM. The CDR3 DNA follows: TGTGCCAGCAGTCAACGAATTGGGCGTAATCGGGAAAAACTGTTTTTT. Residues: CASSQRIGRNREKLFF.

A few counts support this clone. The gene calls are TRBV7-9 and TRBJ1-5; tentatively, D is TRBD1 (6 bases). Deletions cut 5 bases from V and 4 bases from J, with 12 bases between. The germline V gene has CDR1 SEHNR and CDR2 FQNEAQ (reference sequence). This CDR3 spans 14 amino acids. CDR3 in amino acids: CASSARQVNQPQHF. DNA of the CDR3: TGTGCCAGCAGCGCTAGACAGGTGAATCAGCCCCAGCATTTT.

This clone was detected only once. CDR3 DNA: TGTGCCTGGAGTTCAGGGGGCGTTTACTATGGCTACACCTTC. Amino acids: CAWSSGGVYYGYTF. The chain carries TRBV30 and TRBJ1-2; 8 bases map to TRBD1. Germline values: CDR1 GTSNPN, CDR2 SVGIG (reference sequence). The CDR3 extends over 14 amino acids. V was pared by 2 bases and J by 3 bases, with 5 bases of the junction left unmatched.

V is TRBV11-2 and J is TRBJ2-1; D call uncertain. The CDR3 is 14 amino acids. Germline CDR1 SGHAT, CDR2 FQNNGV. Trimming cost V 2 bases and J 9 bases, with 14 bases left between them. In DNA, the CDR3 is TGTGCCAGCAGCTTAAATGGTCCGCTGGGTGAGCAGTTCTTC. This sequence encodes CASSLNGPLGEQFF.